The clone carrying this T cell receptor (beta chain) showed up just a few times. This specimen comes from a study of blood T cell repertoires in COVID-19. As for the study in general: The samples span acute and convalescent COVID-19 from the United States, Italy and Spain.

The V and J ends lost 6 bases and 5 bases respectively, with 14 bases between them. Germline V gives CDR1 MDHEN, CDR2 SYDVKM. This CDR3 region has 14 residues. Measured with immunoSEQ multiplex PCR; TCRdb has only the in-frame clones, and not every one. The table has 200,000 to 250,000 clones, around 92% seen once. The receptor was isolated from a young man with acute or convalescent COVID-19. This chain connects TRBV28 to TRBJ1-5; maybe TRBD1 (6 bases). Sequencing used peripheral blood. The CDR3 protein is CASSTQGGDQPQHF. In DNA form, the CDR3 reads TGTGCCAGCAGCACTCAAGGGGGGGATCAGCCCCAGCATTTT. Full variable domain (missing parts from reference TRBV28 and TRBJ1-5): DVKVTQSSRYLVKRTGEKVFLECVQDMDHENMFWYRQDPGLGLRLIYFSYDVKMKEKGDIPEGYSVSREKKERFSLILESASTNQTSMYLCASSTQGGDQPQHFGDGTRLSIL.